This T cell receptor (beta chain) was documented in a study of T cell responses to AZD1222 COVID-19 vaccine. Only in-frame clones appear in the TCRdb table, and some are missing; sequencing was by immunoSEQ multiplex PCR. Of under 95,000 clones listed, about nine tenths were seen once; the top ten hold 2% to 2.5%. Note on this clone: Other nucleotide sequences from this sample produce the same CDR3.

The CDR3 covers 13 residues. Trimming left V 3 bases short and J 2 bases short, with 7 bases between. CDR1 and CDR2 (germline): KGHSH, LQKENI. V and J are TRBV18 and TRBJ1-1; D is unclear. This receptor was obtained from an adult in good health. The sample consisted of peripheral blood, taken on day 0 of AZD1222 vaccination. CDR3 protein: CASSPGGNTEAFF. The CDR3 DNA is TGTGCCAGCTCACCGGGCGGCAACACTGAAGCTTTCTTT.